This T cell receptor beta chain is drawn from a study of CD8 T cells in Susac syndrome. The authors carried out high-throughput sequencing of TCR beta. They applied it to CD8+ and CD4+ T cells obtained from blood. CDR3 size: 13 residues. The V gene's germline CDR1 is SGHKS and CDR2 YYEKEE (reference sequence). Trimming left V 2 bases short and J 10 bases short, with 13 bases between. Study-level findings and limits: The TCR sequencing and HLA analysis in the study involved a relatively small number of individuals, as the study acknowledged.

For this clonotype: Its specificity is unknown.

Random hexamers were used to reverse transcribe roughly 0.5 to 1 ug of RNA. The TCR beta CDR3 was amplified by immunoSEQ multiplex PCR across 54 Vbeta, 13 Jbeta. Using its own MiXCR run on the immunoSEQ multiplex PCR reads, TCRdb lists one record per CDR3 protein. The sample consists of some 120,000 distinct CDR3 sequences, roughly 94% of them appearing once. This chain connects TRBV5-5 to TRBJ2-1; D is undetermined. The sequenced sample was CD4+ T cells from PBMCs. The TCR sequence derives from a human donor with multiple sclerosis. In DNA, the CDR3 is TGTGCCAGCAGCTTAGGTACAGCCGGGGAGCAGTTCTTC. Protein sequence: CASSLGTAGEQFF. Looking up the rest from reference TRBV5-5 and TRBJ2-1 gives the full variable domain: DAGVTQSPTHLIKTRGQQVTLRCSPISGHKSVSWYQQVLGQGPQFIFQYYEKEERGRGNFPDRFSARQFPNYSSELNVNALLLGDSALYLCASSLGTAGEQFFGPGTRLTVL.